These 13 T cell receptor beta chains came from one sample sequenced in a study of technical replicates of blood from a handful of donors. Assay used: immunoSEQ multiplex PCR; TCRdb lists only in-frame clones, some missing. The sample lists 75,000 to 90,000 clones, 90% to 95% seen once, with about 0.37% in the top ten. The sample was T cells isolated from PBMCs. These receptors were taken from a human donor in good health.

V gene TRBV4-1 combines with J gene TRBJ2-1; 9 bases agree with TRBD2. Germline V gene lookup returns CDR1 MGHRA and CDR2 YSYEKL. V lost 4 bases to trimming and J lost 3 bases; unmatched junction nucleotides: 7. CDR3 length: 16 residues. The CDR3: CASSRGLASFYNEQFF. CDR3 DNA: TGCGCCAGCAGCCGTGGACTAGCGAGTTTCTACAATGAGCAGTTCTTC.

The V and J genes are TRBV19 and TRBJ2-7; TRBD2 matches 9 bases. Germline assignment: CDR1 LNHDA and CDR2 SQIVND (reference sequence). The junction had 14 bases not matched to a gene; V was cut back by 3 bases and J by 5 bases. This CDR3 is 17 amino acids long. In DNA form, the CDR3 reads TGTGCCAGTAGTATTAGTAGCGGGAGATCAGGTATCGACGAGCAGTACTTC. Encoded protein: CASSISSGRSGIDEQYF.

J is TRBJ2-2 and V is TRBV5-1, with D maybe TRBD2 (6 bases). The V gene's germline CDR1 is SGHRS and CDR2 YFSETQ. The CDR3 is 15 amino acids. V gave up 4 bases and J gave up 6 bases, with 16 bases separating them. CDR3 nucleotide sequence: TGCGCCAGCAGCCTAAGACTAGAAGGTGCCGGGGAGCTGTTTTTT. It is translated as CASSLRLEGAGELFF.

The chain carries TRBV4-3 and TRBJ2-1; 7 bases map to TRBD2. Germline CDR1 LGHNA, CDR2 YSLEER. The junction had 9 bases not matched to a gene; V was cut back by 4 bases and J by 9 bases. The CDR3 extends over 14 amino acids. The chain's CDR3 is CASSRTLTGGEQFF. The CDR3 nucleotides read TGCGCCAGCAGCCGGACGCTTACGGGGGGTGAGCAGTTCTTC.

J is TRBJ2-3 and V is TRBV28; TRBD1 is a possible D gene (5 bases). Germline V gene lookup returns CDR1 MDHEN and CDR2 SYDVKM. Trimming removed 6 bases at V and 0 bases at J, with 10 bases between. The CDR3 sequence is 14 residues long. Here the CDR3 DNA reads TGTGCCAGCAGCCTGACAGCCAGCACAGATACGCAGTATTTT. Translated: CASSLTASTDTQYF.

CDR3 nucleotides: TGCGCCAGCAGCCCCCTAGGACTAGCGGGAGGGAACGAGCAGTACTTC. Amino acid sequence: CASSPLGLAGGNEQYF. The rearrangement links TRBV4-1 to TRBJ2-7; TRBD2 agrees at 15 bases. The CDR3 is made up of 16 amino acids. In germline, CDR1 is MGHRA, CDR2 YSYEKL. V lost 4 bases to trimming and J lost 5 bases; unmatched junction nucleotides: 6.

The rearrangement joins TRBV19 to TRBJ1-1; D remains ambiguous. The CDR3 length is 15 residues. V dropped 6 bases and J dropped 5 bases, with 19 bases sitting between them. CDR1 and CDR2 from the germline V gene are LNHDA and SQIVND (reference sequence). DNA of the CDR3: TGTGCCAGTAGGTCGGGAAGCACCTCGGGGACTGAAGCTTTCTTT. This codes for CASRSGSTSGTEAFF.

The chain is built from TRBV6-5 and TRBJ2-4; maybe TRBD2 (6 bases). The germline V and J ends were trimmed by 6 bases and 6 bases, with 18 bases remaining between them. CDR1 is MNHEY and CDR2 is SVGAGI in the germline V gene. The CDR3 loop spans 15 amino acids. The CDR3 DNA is TGTGCCAGCAGATCCCCATGGGGCGGGATAAACATTCAGTACTTC. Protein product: CASRSPWGGINIQYF.

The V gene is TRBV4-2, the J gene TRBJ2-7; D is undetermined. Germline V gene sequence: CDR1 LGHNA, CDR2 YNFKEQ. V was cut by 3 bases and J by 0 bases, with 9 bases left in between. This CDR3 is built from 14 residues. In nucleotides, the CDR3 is TGTGCCAGCAGCCAGCCGTCTAGCTCCTACGAGCAGTACTTC. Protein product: CASSQPSSSYEQYF.

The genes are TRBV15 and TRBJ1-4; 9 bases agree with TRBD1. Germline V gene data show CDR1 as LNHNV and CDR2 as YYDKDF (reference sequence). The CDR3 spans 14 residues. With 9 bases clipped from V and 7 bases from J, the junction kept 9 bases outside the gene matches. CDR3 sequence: CATRRDREIEKLFF. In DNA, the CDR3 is TGTGCCACGAGGAGGGACAGGGAAATTGAAAAACTGTTTTTT.

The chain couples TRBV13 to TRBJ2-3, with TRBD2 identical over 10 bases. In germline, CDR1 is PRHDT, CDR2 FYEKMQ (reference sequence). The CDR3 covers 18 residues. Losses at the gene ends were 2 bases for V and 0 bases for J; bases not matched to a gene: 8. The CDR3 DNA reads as TGTGCCAGCAGCTTACTAGCGGGAGTGGGCACTAGCACAGATACGCAGTATTTT. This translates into CASSLLAGVGTSTDTQYF.

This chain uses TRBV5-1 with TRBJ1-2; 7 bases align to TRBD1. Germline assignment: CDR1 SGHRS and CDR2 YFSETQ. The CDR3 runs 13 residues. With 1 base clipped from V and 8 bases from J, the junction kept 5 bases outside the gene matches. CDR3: CASSLTGARGYTF. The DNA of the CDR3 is TGCGCCAGCAGCTTGACAGGGGCTCGGGGCTACACCTTC.

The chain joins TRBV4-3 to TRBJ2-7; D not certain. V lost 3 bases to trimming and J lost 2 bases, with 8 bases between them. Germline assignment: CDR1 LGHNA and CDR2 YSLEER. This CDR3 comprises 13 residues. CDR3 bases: TGCGCCAGCAGCCACTCCAGGACCTACGAGCAGTACTTC. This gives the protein CASSHSRTYEQYF.